This is a list of T cell receptor beta chains from one sample in a study of blood T cells in healthy people across ages. One entry per CDR3 protein results from TCRdb running MiXCR on the 5' RACE reads. The profile shows about 1 million distinct CDR3 sequences, almost 25% of them singletons. Separately, the same data were catalogued under a study of T cells of mothers and their children.

Specimen: blood. These receptors all come from a girl aged 2-9 years in good health. Both conserved end residues are part of each CDR3. A D gene is named only where the DNA matches it firmly. Rows give clone size only sometimes, using once, few, many, or a class for an expanded clone.

v_gene	abundance	j_gene	d_gene	CDR3nt	CDR3aa
TRBV3-1	few	TRBJ2-3	TRBD1	TGTGCCAGCCTCGGGACCCGGGACAGGGTTTATGGAGATACGCAGTATTTT	CASLGTRDRVYGDTQYF
TRBV19	NA	TRBJ2-1	NA	TGTGCCAGTACGCGTAACAATGAGCAGTTCTTC	CASTRNNEQFF
TRBV29-1	few	TRBJ1-2	NA	TGCAGCGTTGAAATCGGGGGTGGCTACACCTTC	CSVEIGGGYTF
TRBV9	NA	TRBJ1-5	NA	TGTGCCAGCAGCGTAGCCGAGGGCGGTCAGCCCCAGCATTTT	CASSVAEGGQPQHF
TRBV3-1	NA	TRBJ1-1	NA	TGTGCCAGCAGCCAGACAACAGTCAACACCGAAGCTTTCTTT	CASSQTTVNTEAFF
TRBV20-1	NA	TRBJ2-3	NA	TGCAGTGCTAGAGATTACGACTCCTACACAGATACGCAGTATTTT	CSARDYDSYTDTQYF
TRBV5-1	few	TRBJ1-2	NA	TGCGCCAGCAGCTTCTCTACTCGGGACACTGAATATGGCTACACCTTC	CASSFSTRDTEYGYTF
TRBV12-3/TRBV12-4	once	TRBJ2-6	TRBD1	TGTGCCAGCACCCTGACAGGGTTAACGGCTGGGGCCAACGTCCTGACTTTC	CASTLTGLTAGANVLTF
TRBV5-1	NA	TRBJ2-6	NA	TGCGCCAGCAGGTGGGCGAGAGGGGCCAACGTCCTGACTTTC	CASRWARGANVLTF
TRBV4-2	NA	TRBJ2-1	NA	TGTGCCACGCTAGCGCGCAGCGATGAGCAGTTCTTC	CATLARSDEQFF
TRBV4-1	few	TRBJ1-6	NA	TGCGCCAGCAGCCAAGGGGCGGGAAATAATTCACCCCTCCACTTT	CASSQGAGNNSPLHF
TRBV6-6	NA	TRBJ2-1	TRBD2	TGTGCCAGCGTTTCGGGACTAGCGGTCCATGAGCAGTTCTTC	CASVSGLAVHEQFF
TRBV7-9	NA	TRBJ2-7	TRBD2	TGTGCCAGCAGCTCCCGGGGGGGCGGGTACGAGCAGTACTTC	CASSSRGGGYEQYF